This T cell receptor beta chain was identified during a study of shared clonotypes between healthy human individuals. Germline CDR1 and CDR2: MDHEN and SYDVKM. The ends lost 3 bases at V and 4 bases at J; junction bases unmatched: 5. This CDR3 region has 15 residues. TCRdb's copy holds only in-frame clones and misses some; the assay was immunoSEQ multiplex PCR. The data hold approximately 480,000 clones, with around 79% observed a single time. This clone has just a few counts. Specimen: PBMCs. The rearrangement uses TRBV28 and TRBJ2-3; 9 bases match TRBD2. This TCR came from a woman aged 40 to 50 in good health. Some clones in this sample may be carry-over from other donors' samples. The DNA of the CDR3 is TGTGCCAGCAGTTTCCCGGGACTAGCAGCAGATACGCAGTATTTT. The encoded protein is CASSFPGLAADTQYF. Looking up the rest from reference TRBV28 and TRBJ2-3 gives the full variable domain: DVKVTQSSRYLVKRTGEKVFLECVQDMDHENMFWYRQDPGLGLRLIYFSYDVKMKEKGDIPEGYSVSREKKERFSLILESASTNQTSMYLCASSFPGLAADTQYFGPGTRLTVL.